A selection of T cell receptor beta chains follows, all from one sample in a study of early T cells in non-severe SARS-CoV-2 infection. TCRdb ran MiXCR on the 5' RACE reads and lists one entry per CDR3 protein. Of under 85,000 distinct CDR3 sequences in the sample, about an eighth were seen once. The source was whole blood, collected at baseline. These receptors came from an adult who was a healthcare worker with PCR-confirmed SARS-CoV-2 infection or an uninfected control (not recorded which). The CDR3 runs from the conserved cysteine through the conserved F or W. Each record gives: J gene, V gene, D gene, clone size, CDR3 protein, CDR3 DNA. The D gene is left open where the match is weak. Where a row states a size, it is once, few, many or the class of an expanded clone; other rows omit it.

j_gene: TRBJ1-2
v_gene: TRBV7-2
d_gene: NA
abundance: many
CDR3aa: CASSRIRGQPYGYTF
CDR3nt: TGTGCCAGCAGCCGTATACGGGGACAACCCTATGGCTACACCTTC

j_gene: TRBJ2-1
v_gene: TRBV5-4
d_gene: TRBD2
abundance: NA
CDR3aa: CASSGTSGRAPGEQFF
CDR3nt: TGTGCCAGCAGCGGGACTAGCGGGAGGGCCCCCGGTGAGCAGTTCTTC

j_gene: TRBJ1-1
v_gene: TRBV7-2
d_gene: TRBD1
abundance: NA
CDR3aa: CASSLRQGQGTEAFF
CDR3nt: TGTGCCAGCAGCTTGAGACAGGGACAGGGCACTGAAGCTTTCTTT

j_gene: TRBJ1-2
v_gene: TRBV15
d_gene: NA
abundance: few
CDR3aa: CATSRDLQGLGYTF
CDR3nt: TGTGCCACCAGCAGAGATTTACAGGGTCTTGGCTACACCTTC

j_gene: TRBJ2-5
v_gene: TRBV29-1
d_gene: TRBD2
abundance: many
CDR3aa: CSATPTGTSETQYF
CDR3nt: TGCAGCGCCACCCCCACCGGGACTAGTGAGACCCAGTACTTC

j_gene: TRBJ1-6
v_gene: TRBV13
d_gene: NA
abundance: many
CDR3aa: CASSNRPKGNSPLHF
CDR3nt: TGTGCCAGCAGCAACCGTCCGAAGGGCAATTCACCCCTCCACTTT

j_gene: TRBJ1-2
v_gene: TRBV18
d_gene: TRBD1
abundance: NA
CDR3aa: CASSPQSTGQGYGYTF
CDR3nt: TGTGCCAGCTCACCACAATCGACAGGGCAAGGCTATGGCTACACCTTC

j_gene: TRBJ2-3
v_gene: TRBV14
d_gene: NA
abundance: few
CDR3aa: CASSQDPGESTDTQYF
CDR3nt: TGTGCCAGCAGCCAAGATCCGGGCGAAAGCACAGATACGCAGTATTTT

j_gene: TRBJ2-3
v_gene: TRBV21-1
d_gene: NA
abundance: many
CDR3aa: CASSKEGTEADTQYF
CDR3nt: TGTGCCAGCAGCAAAGAAGGGACAGAGGCAGATACGCAGTATTTT

j_gene: TRBJ2-7
v_gene: TRBV5-1
d_gene: TRBD1
abundance: NA
CDR3aa: CASSPVLGTGGYEQYF
CDR3nt: TGCGCCAGCAGCCCCGTACTGGGGACAGGGGGCTACGAGCAGTACTTC

j_gene: TRBJ1-6
v_gene: TRBV12-3/TRBV12-4
d_gene: NA
abundance: NA
CDR3aa: CASSRLILGSPLHF
CDR3nt: TGTGCCAGCAGCCGGTTAATTCTTGGTTCACCCCTCCACTTT

j_gene: TRBJ2-7
v_gene: TRBV19
d_gene: TRBD1
abundance: few
CDR3aa: CASSRTGKSYEQYF
CDR3nt: TGTGCCAGTAGTCGGACAGGGAAGTCCTACGAGCAGTACTTC

j_gene: TRBJ2-1
v_gene: TRBV29-1
d_gene: TRBD2
abundance: few
CDR3aa: CSVLGLAGANEQFF
CDR3nt: TGCAGCGTCCTGGGACTAGCGGGAGCGAATGAGCAGTTCTTC

j_gene: TRBJ1-2
v_gene: TRBV6-1
d_gene: NA
abundance: NA
CDR3aa: CATYRANYGYTF
CDR3nt: TGTGCCACCTACCGGGCTAACTATGGCTACACCTTC

j_gene: TRBJ1-6
v_gene: TRBV27
d_gene: TRBD1
abundance: NA
CDR3aa: CASRDTGGNSPLHF
CDR3nt: TGTGCCAGCAGGGATACAGGGGGGAATTCACCCCTCCACTTT

j_gene: TRBJ2-1
v_gene: TRBV4-3
d_gene: TRBD1
abundance: few
CDR3aa: CASSQEPGTGSSYNEQFF
CDR3nt: TGCGCCAGCAGCCAAGAGCCCGGGACAGGAAGCTCCTACAATGAGCAGTTCTTC

j_gene: TRBJ2-1
v_gene: TRBV28
d_gene: TRBD2
abundance: NA
CDR3aa: CASRLAAPENEQFF
CDR3nt: TGTGCCAGCAGGCTAGCGGCCCCCGAGAATGAGCAGTTCTTC

j_gene: TRBJ1-1
v_gene: TRBV29-1
d_gene: NA
abundance: once
CDR3aa: CSVRGLLYTEAFF
CDR3nt: TGCAGCGTTAGGGGACTGCTTTACACTGAAGCTTTCTTT

j_gene: TRBJ2-1
v_gene: TRBV11-3
d_gene: NA
abundance: few
CDR3aa: CASSSGPYNEQFF
CDR3nt: TGTGCCAGCAGCTCGGGACCGTACAATGAGCAGTTCTTC

j_gene: TRBJ1-5
v_gene: TRBV18
d_gene: NA
abundance: NA
CDR3aa: CASSPYTGQSNQPQHF
CDR3nt: TGTGCCAGCTCACCGTATACAGGGCAGAGCAATCAGCCCCAGCATTTT

j_gene: TRBJ2-5
v_gene: TRBV9
d_gene: NA
abundance: many
CDR3aa: CASSVDPHSSATQYF
CDR3nt: TGTGCCAGCAGCGTAGATCCCCACTCCTCGGCGACCCAGTACTTC

j_gene: TRBJ2-1
v_gene: TRBV29-1
d_gene: NA
abundance: many
CDR3aa: CSVAGTKGNEQFF
CDR3nt: TGCAGCGTTGCGGGGACAAAAGGCAATGAGCAGTTCTTC

j_gene: TRBJ2-5
v_gene: TRBV18
d_gene: NA
abundance: NA
CDR3aa: CASSPPGQQETQYF
CDR3nt: TGTGCCAGCTCACCACCGGGACAACAAGAGACCCAGTACTTC

j_gene: TRBJ1-2
v_gene: TRBV18
d_gene: NA
abundance: few
CDR3aa: CASSPSQGLDGYTF
CDR3nt: TGTGCCAGCTCACCGTCGCAGGGTCTGGATGGCTACACCTTC

j_gene: TRBJ2-2
v_gene: TRBV9
d_gene: TRBD1
abundance: few
CDR3aa: CASSDNRGGGELFF
CDR3nt: TGTGCCAGCAGCGACAACAGGGGCGGCGGGGAGCTGTTTTTT

j_gene: TRBJ2-4
v_gene: TRBV18
d_gene: NA
abundance: many
CDR3aa: CASSQAHQRMDIQYF
CDR3nt: TGTGCCAGCTCACAGGCCCACCAGAGGATGGACATTCAGTACTTC

j_gene: TRBJ2-7
v_gene: TRBV7-2
d_gene: NA
abundance: few
CDR3aa: CASSSLVSSYEQYF
CDR3nt: TGTGCCAGCAGCTCCCTAGTATCGTCCTACGAGCAGTACTTC

j_gene: TRBJ2-1
v_gene: TRBV15
d_gene: NA
abundance: NA
CDR3aa: CATGFAAFSYNEQFF
CDR3nt: TGTGCCACGGGTTTCGCTGCCTTCTCCTACAATGAGCAGTTCTTC

j_gene: TRBJ1-3
v_gene: TRBV12-3/TRBV12-4
d_gene: NA
abundance: few
CDR3aa: CASTGVSGNTIYF
CDR3nt: TGTGCCAGCACAGGAGTCTCTGGAAACACCATATATTTT

j_gene: TRBJ1-5
v_gene: TRBV27
d_gene: NA
abundance: few
CDR3aa: CASSYRDPSQPQHF
CDR3nt: TGTGCCAGCAGTTACAGGGACCCTAGTCAGCCCCAGCATTTT

j_gene: TRBJ1-5
v_gene: TRBV6-2/TRBV6-3
d_gene: NA
abundance: NA
CDR3aa: CASSYGGPQPQHF
CDR3nt: TGTGCCAGCAGTTACGGGGGGCCTCAGCCCCAGCATTTT

j_gene: TRBJ1-2
v_gene: TRBV9
d_gene: NA
abundance: few
CDR3aa: CASSAGPSIYGYTF
CDR3nt: TGTGCCAGCAGCGCAGGCCCCTCCATCTATGGCTACACCTTC